These 22 T cell receptor beta chains were sequenced from one sample in a study of cytomegalovirus exposure and HLA in healthy donors (dated 2017 in TCRdb). The receptor library was made with the immunoSEQ multiplex PCR assay. The multiplex PCR relied on a mix of 60 forward primers for TCR Vbeta segments and 13 reverse primers for TCR Jbeta segments. In TCRdb, the immuneACCESS table is reduced to in-frame sequences with V and J assigned. These tables do not hold every clone; where another copy was compared, an unresolved V gene accounts for under half, and the others remain unexplained. Here the sample has roughly 290,000 clones; 80% occur a single time. The ten most abundant clones make up more than 0.3% of the sample. The sequencing input was PBMCs. The receptors were gathered from a girl aged 2-10 years in good health and CMV-seronegative.

This sequence joins TRBV5-5 and TRBJ1-6, with a tentative D call TRBD1 (5 bases). V lost 2 bases, J lost 7 bases, and 16 bases lay in between. The CDR3 spans 16 residues. The germline gives CDR1 SGHKS, CDR2 YYEKEE (reference sequence). In nucleotides, the CDR3 is TGTGCCAGCAGCTTAAAACCAGGGACTTTAAATTCACCCCTCCACTTT. Its translation: CASSLKPGTLNSPLHF.

This clone was observed a single time. This chain joins TRBV15 and TRBJ1-1; 8 bases line up with TRBD1. V was clipped by 0 bases and J by 9 bases; unmatched bases: 12. This CDR3 has 16 residues. Germline values: CDR1 LNHNV, CDR2 YYDKDF (reference sequence). CDR3 DNA: TGTGCCACCAGCAGAGATAGCACAGGGGGAGTCTCCAAAGCTTTCTTT. This sequence encodes CATSRDSTGGVSKAFF.

The chain joins TRBV6-5 to TRBJ1-5; the match to TRBD1 covers 8 bases. This CDR3 is 12 amino acids long. Looked up from germline, CDR1 is MNHEY and CDR2 is SVGAGI. The ends lost 6 bases at V and 10 bases at J; junction bases unmatched: 5. CDR3 residues: CASRTGEDPQHF. DNA of the CDR3: TGTGCCAGCAGGACAGGGGAGGACCCCCAGCATTTT.

The chain couples TRBV9 to TRBJ1-3; a weak D match, TRBD1 (5 bases). Deletions cut 0 bases from V and 0 bases from J, with 10 bases between. This CDR3 spans 16 amino acids. Per the germline V gene, CDR1 is SGDLS and CDR2 is YYNGEE. The CDR3 nucleotides are TGTGCCAGCAGCGTAGAAAGGGGATACTCTGGAAACACCATATATTTT. Its translation: CASSVERGYSGNTIYF.

The chain employs TRBV6-1 and TRBJ1-5; D is possibly TRBD1 (6 bases). The CDR3 is 18 residues long. V lost 3 bases and J lost 7, with 25 bases in between. CDR1 is MNHNS and CDR2 is SASEGT in the germline V gene. The CDR3 nucleotides are TGTGCCAGCAGTGATTTCCGCGGTGGGGGGGCCTTCAGGCAGCCCCAGCATTTT. Translation gives CASSDFRGGGAFRQPQHF.

The chain is built from TRBV28 and TRBJ2-7; 7 bases fit TRBD1. V was pared by 5 bases and J by 3 bases, with 13 bases of the junction left unmatched. This CDR3 has 16 residues. Per germline, CDR1 MDHEN and CDR2 SYDVKM. The CDR3: CASSPTGTAIFYEQYF. CDR3 bases: TGTGCCAGCAGTCCCACAGGGACAGCGATCTTCTACGAGCAGTACTTC.

This rearrangement joins TRBV30 to TRBJ2-1; perhaps TRBD2 as D (5 bases). The CDR3 has 13 amino acids. Deletions cut 1 base from V and 16 bases from J, with 20 bases between. CDR1 is GTSNPN, CDR2 SVGIG, per germline (reference sequence). CDR3 sequence (DNA): TGTGCCTGGAGTGCCCTAGCAGCGCAGGTCCAATTCTTC. Translating gives CAWSALAAQVQFF.

The J gene is TRBJ1-2, the V gene TRBV10-3; TRBD1 matches 8 bases. Trimming cost V 8 bases and J 4 bases; bases outside gene matches: 6. CDR1 is ENHRY and CDR2 is SYGVKD in the germline V gene. The CDR3 contains 13 residues. The CDR3 loop reads CAISRGRVYGYTF. The CDR3 region has the DNA TGTGCCATCTCCAGGGGGCGCGTCTATGGCTACACCTTC.

The rearrangement uses TRBV5-4 and TRBJ2-5, with 11 positions matching TRBD2. CDR1 SGHNT and CDR2 YYREEE come from the germline V gene (reference sequence). V lost 4 bases, J lost 4 bases, and 6 bases stayed unmatched. The CDR3 has 15 amino acids. The CDR3 reads CASSPPSGRIETQYF. The DNA for the CDR3 is TGTGCCAGCAGCCCCCCTAGCGGGAGGATAGAGACCCAGTACTTC.

V is TRBV5-1 and J is TRBJ2-7; a possible D gene is TRBD1 (5 bases). Germline V gene lookup returns CDR1 SGHRS and CDR2 YFSETQ. This CDR3 comprises 14 residues. Trimming removed 0 bases at V and 2 bases at J, with 9 bases between. CDR3 protein: CASSLADRPYEQYF. In DNA, the CDR3 is TGCGCCAGCAGCTTGGCCGACAGACCCTACGAGCAGTACTTC.

The CDR3 is CASSLTPGETEAFF. The DNA of the CDR3 is TGTGCCAGCAGCTTAACCCCAGGGGAGACTGAAGCTTTCTTT. This chain joins TRBV7-3 and TRBJ1-1; possibly TRBD1 for D (6 bases). V gave up 0 bases and J gave up 5 bases, with 10 bases separating them. Germline loops: CDR1 SGHTA, CDR2 FQGTGA. This CDR3 is built from 14 residues.

J is TRBJ2-5 and V is TRBV5-1; 11 nucleotides agree with TRBD2. Germline values: CDR1 SGHRS, CDR2 YFSETQ. This CDR3 is 15 amino acids long. J gave up 5 bases and V 4 bases, and 7 bases lay outside the gene matches. CDR3 coding DNA: TGCGCCAGCAGCGAATTAGCGGGGGGGCCGGAGACCCAGTACTTC. Its protein is CASSELAGGPETQYF.

This clone was seen once. The chain joins TRBV7-6 to TRBJ2-5, with a tentative D call TRBD2 (5 bases). The J call is in doubt because the DNA end fits TRBJ2-7 better. CDR1 is SGHVS, CDR2 FNYEAQ, per germline. CDR3 length equals 16 residues. In DNA form, the CDR3 reads TGTGCCAGCAGCCCGTTCGGGAAATTCACCACCTACGAGCAGTACTTC. Translating it yields CASSPFGKFTTYEQYF.

The gene calls are TRBV5-1 and TRBJ1-2; TRBD1 matches at 7 bases. This CDR3 spans 16 amino acids. Germline V gives CDR1 SGHRS, CDR2 YFSETQ. The V and J ends lost 4 bases and 4 bases, in that order; junction bases with no gene match: 13. The CDR3 DNA sequence: TGCGCCAGCAGCCCCGGTGGAAGGGGGCAGGGCTATGGCTACACCTTC. This encodes CASSPGGRGQGYGYTF.

This chain joins TRBV5-8 and TRBJ2-5, with D possibly TRBD1 on 5 matching bases. CDR3 length: 16 residues. Germline V CDR1 and CDR2: SGHTS, YDEGEE. The V and J ends lost 4 bases and 3 bases respectively, with 19 bases between them. Here the CDR3 reads CASSNSGWGREETQYF. CDR3 DNA sequence: TGTGCCAGCAGCAACTCAGGGTGGGGAAGAGAAGAGACCCAGTACTTC.

The table lists this clone with a few counts. The genes are TRBV18 and TRBJ1-6; D ambiguous. The CDR3 covers 13 residues. CDR1 and CDR2 from the germline V gene are KGHSH and LQKENI. V shed 3 bases and J shed 10 bases, with 10 bases lying between them. CDR3 sequence (DNA): TGTGCCAGCTCACCCGACATTCAATCACCCCTCCACTTT. Its protein is CASSPDIQSPLHF. The whole variable domain, filled in from reference TRBV18 and TRBJ1-6, reads NAGVMQNPRHLVRRRGQEARLRCSPMKGHSHVYWYRQLPEEGLKFMVYLQKENIIDESGMPKERFSAEFPKEGPSILRIQQVVRGDSAAYFCASSPDIQSPLHFGNGTRLTVT.

The rearrangement joins TRBV27 to TRBJ1-2, with a possible D match to TRBD1 (5 bases). CDR1 is MNHEY, CDR2 SMNVEV, per germline (reference sequence). The CDR3 extends over 13 amino acids. Trimming removed 3 bases from V and 8 bases from J, with 13 bases in between. The CDR3 loop reads CASSFGAGNGYTF. CDR3 coding DNA: TGTGCCAGCAGTTTTGGGGCAGGGAACGGCTACACCTTC.

As DNA, the CDR3 is TGTGCCAGCAGCCTAGGGGGGGGGCCACAAGAGACCCAGTACTTC. Residues: CASSLGGGPQETQYF. V is TRBV7-3 and J is TRBJ2-5; D may be TRBD2 (7 bases). Germline V CDR1 and CDR2: SGHTA, FQGTGA. CDR3 length: 15 amino acids. The V and J ends lost 5 bases and 2 bases respectively, with 15 bases between them.

This clone has only one observation. This sequence joins TRBV5-6 and TRBJ2-1; 9 bases are shared with TRBD2. This CDR3 is built from 15 residues. The germline V gene encodes CDR1 SGHDT and CDR2 YYEEEE. Trimming cost V 2 bases and J 7 bases; bases outside gene matches: 7. CDR3 in DNA: TGTGCCAGCAGCTTCGTTACTAGCGGGCCTAATGAGCAGTTCTTC. This codes for CASSFVTSGPNEQFF.

This chain uses TRBV11-2 with TRBJ2-7; 10 bases map to TRBD2. Losses at the gene ends were 5 bases for V and 3 bases for J; bases not matched to a gene: 7. Germline loops: CDR1 SGHAT, CDR2 FQNNGV. This CDR3 has 15 amino acids. CDR3 sequence reads: CASSPGTSVIYEQYF. In DNA, the CDR3 is TGTGCCAGCAGCCCAGGGACTAGCGTGATCTACGAGCAGTACTTC.

V gene TRBV6-5 combines with J gene TRBJ2-1; 10 bases are shared with TRBD2. The CDR3 is 14 amino acids. J lost 6 bases, V lost 5 bases, and 4 bases had no gene match. Germline V gene lookup returns CDR1 MNHEY and CDR2 SVGAGI. CDR3 coding DNA: TGTGCCAGCAGTAGCGGGAGGGCGGGCAATGAGCAGTTCTTC. Encoded protein: CASSSGRAGNEQFF.

The chain is built from TRBV27 and TRBJ2-2; D ambiguous. CDR1 and CDR2 (germline): MNHEY, SMNVEV (reference sequence). The germline V and J ends were trimmed by 1 base and 2 bases, with 23 bases remaining between them. This CDR3 has 20 residues. The CDR3 region has the DNA TGTGCCAGCAGTTTATTAAACCCCCTCGCCGCGGAGTTCAACACCGGGGAGCTGTTTTTT. Encoded protein: CASSLLNPLAAEFNTGELFF.